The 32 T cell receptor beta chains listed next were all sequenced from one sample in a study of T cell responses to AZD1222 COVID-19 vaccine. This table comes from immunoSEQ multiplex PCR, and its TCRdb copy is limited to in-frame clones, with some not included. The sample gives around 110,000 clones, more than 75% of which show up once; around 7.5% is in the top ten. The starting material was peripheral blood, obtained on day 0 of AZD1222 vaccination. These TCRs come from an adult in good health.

CDR3 protein: CATYKGGGSGAQHF. The CDR3 coding sequence is TGTGCCACCTACAAAGGGGGAGGGTCCGGGGCCCAGCATTTT. This rearrangement joins TRBV28 to TRBJ1-5, with D maybe TRBD1 (6 bases). This CDR3 has 14 residues. V shed 10 bases and J shed 11 bases, with 24 bases lying between them. The germline CDR1 and CDR2 sequences are MDHEN and SYDVKM.

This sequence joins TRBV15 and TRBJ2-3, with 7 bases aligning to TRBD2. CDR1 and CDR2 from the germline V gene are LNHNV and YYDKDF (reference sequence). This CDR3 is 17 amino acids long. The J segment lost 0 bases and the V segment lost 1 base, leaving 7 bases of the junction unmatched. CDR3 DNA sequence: TGTGCCACCAGCAGAGGCGCGGGCGGGAGAAGCACAGATACGCAGTATTTT. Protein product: CATSRGAGGRSTDTQYF.

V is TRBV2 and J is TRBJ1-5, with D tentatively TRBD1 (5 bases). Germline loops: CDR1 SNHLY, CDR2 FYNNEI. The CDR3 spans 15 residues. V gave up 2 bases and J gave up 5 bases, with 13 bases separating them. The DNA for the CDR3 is TGTGCCAGCAGTGAAAGCAGGGACCTTGATCAGCCCCAGCATTTT. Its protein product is CASSESRDLDQPQHF.

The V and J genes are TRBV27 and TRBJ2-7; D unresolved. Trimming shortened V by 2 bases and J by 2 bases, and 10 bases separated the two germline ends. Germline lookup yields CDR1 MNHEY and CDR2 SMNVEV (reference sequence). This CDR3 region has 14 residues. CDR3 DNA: TGTGCCAGCAGTTTAACGTCAGGCCCCTACGAGCAGTACTTC. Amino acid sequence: CASSLTSGPYEQYF.

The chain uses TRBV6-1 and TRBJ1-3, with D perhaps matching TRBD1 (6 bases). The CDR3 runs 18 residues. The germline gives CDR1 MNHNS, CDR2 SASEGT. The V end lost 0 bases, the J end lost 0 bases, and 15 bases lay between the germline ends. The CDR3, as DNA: TGTGCCAGCAGTGAAGCTCAATCGCACAGGGCCTCTGGAAACACCATATATTTT. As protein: CASSEAQSHRASGNTIYF.

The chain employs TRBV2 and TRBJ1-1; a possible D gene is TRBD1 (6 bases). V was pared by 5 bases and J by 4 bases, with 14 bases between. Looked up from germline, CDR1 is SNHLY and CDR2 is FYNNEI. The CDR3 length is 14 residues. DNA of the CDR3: TGTGCCAGCAGTACGGGGGGCGCGGGCACTGAAGCTTTCTTT. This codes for CASSTGGAGTEAFF.

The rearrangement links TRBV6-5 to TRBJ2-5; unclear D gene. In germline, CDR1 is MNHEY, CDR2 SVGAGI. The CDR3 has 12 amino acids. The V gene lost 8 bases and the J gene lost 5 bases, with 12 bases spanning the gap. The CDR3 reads CASGIRRETQYF. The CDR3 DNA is TGTGCCAGCGGTATCCGCCGGGAGACCCAGTACTTC.

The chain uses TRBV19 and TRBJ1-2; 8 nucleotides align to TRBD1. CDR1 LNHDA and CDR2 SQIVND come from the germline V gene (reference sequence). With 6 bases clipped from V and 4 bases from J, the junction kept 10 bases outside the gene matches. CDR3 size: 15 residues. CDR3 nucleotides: TGTGCCAGTAGACCGGACAGGGTGATTTTCTATGGCTACACCTTC. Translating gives CASRPDRVIFYGYTF.

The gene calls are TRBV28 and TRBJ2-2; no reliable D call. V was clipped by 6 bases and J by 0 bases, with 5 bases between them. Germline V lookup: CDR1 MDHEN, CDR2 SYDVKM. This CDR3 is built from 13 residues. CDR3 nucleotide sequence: TGTGCCAGCAGACTGGCGAACACCGGGGAGCTGTTTTTT. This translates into CASRLANTGELFF.

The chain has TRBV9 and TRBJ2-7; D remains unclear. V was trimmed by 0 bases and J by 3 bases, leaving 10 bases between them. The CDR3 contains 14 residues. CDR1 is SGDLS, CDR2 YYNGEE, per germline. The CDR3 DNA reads TGTGCCAGCAGCGTAGAAAGTGGCTACTACGAGCAGTACTTC. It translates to CASSVESGYYEQYF.

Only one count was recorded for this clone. CDR3 protein: CASRIASTDTQYF. The DNA for the CDR3 is TGTGCCAGCCGTATAGCGAGCACAGATACGCAGTATTTT. The chain is built from TRBV19 and TRBJ2-3; D may be TRBD2 (5 bases). Trimming removed 9 bases at V and 0 bases at J, with 10 bases between. The CDR3 sequence is 13 residues long. Germline CDR1 reads LNHDA; CDR2 reads SQIVND (reference sequence). Combining the CDR3 with reference TRBV19 and TRBJ2-3 gives the whole variable domain DGGITQSPKYLFRKEGQNVTLSCEQNLNHDAMYWYRQDPGQGLRLIYYSQIVNDFQKGDIAEGYSVSREKKESFPLTVTSAQKNPTAFYLCASRIASTDTQYFGPGTRLTVL.

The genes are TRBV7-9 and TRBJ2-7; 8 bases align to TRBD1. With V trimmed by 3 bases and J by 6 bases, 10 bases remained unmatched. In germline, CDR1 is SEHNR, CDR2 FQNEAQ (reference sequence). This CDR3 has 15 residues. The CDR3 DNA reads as TGTGCCAGCAGCTTCCTGGACAGGGATCGTTGCGAGCAGTACTTC. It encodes CASSFLDRDRCEQYF.

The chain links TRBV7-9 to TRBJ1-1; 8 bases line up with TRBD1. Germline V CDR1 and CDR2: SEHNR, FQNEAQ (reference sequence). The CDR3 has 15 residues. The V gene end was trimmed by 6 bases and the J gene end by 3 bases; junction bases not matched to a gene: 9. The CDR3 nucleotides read TGTGCCAGCAGACCCCGGACAGGGAAGGACACTGAAGCTTTCTTT. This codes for CASRPRTGKDTEAFF.

The CDR3 region has the DNA TGTGCCAGCAGCTTGGACGTTGGCGAGCAGTACTTC. It codes for CASSLDVGEQYF. The V and J genes are TRBV7-2 and TRBJ2-7; D not resolved. Trimming removed 3 bases at V and 6 bases at J, with 9 bases between. From germline, CDR1 is SGHTA and CDR2 FQGNSA. The CDR3 sequence is 12 residues long. Based on the CDR3 plus reference TRBV7-2 and TRBJ2-7, the full variable domain is GAGVSQSPSNKVTEKGKDVELRCDPISGHTALYWYRQSLGQGLEFLIYFQGNSAPDKSGLPSDRFSAERTGGSVSTLTIQRTQQEDSAVYLCASSLDVGEQYFGPGTRLTVT.

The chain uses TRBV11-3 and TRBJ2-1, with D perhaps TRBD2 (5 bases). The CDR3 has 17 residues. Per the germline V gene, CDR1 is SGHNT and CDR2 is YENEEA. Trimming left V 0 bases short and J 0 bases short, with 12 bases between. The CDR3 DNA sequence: TGTGCCAGCAGCTTAGACAGGTTGGGAGACTCCTACAATGAGCAGTTCTTC. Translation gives CASSLDRLGDSYNEQFF.

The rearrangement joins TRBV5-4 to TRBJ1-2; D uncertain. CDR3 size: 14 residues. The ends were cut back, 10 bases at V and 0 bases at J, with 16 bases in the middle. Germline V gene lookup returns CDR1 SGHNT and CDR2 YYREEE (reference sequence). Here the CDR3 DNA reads TGTGCCTTGGCATGGGATGCAGCTAACTATGGCTACACCTTC. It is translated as CALAWDAANYGYTF.

The CDR3 DNA is TGTGCCAGCACCCTAGGGGAAGGGGGCGCGACTGAAGCTTTCTTT. It specifies CASTLGEGGATEAFF. V and J are TRBV6-6 and TRBJ1-1; 7 bases map to TRBD1. The CDR3 is 15 residues long. Germline V CDR1 and CDR2: MNHNY, SVGAGI (reference sequence). Trimming at V came to 7 bases and at J to 5 bases, leaving 13 bases not matched to a gene.

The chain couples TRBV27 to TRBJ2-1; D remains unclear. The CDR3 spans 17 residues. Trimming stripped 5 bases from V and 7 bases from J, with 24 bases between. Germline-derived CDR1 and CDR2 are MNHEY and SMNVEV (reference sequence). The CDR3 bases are TGTGCCAGCAGTCCCCGAGCCAGAGACTCACACACTAATGAGCAGTTCTTC. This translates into CASSPRARDSHTNEQFF.

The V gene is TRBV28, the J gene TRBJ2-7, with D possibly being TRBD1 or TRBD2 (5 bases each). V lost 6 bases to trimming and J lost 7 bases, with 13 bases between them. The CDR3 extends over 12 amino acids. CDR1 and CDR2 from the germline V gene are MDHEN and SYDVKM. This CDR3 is CASRGESAEQYF. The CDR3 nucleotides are TGTGCCAGCAGGGGGGAGTCCGCTGAGCAGTACTTC.

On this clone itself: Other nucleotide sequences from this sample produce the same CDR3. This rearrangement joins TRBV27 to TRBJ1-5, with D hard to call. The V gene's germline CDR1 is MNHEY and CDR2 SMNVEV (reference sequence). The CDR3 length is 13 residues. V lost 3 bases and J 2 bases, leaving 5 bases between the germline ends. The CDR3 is CASSFVGNQPQHF. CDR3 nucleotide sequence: TGTGCCAGCAGTTTTGTCGGCAATCAGCCCCAGCATTTT.

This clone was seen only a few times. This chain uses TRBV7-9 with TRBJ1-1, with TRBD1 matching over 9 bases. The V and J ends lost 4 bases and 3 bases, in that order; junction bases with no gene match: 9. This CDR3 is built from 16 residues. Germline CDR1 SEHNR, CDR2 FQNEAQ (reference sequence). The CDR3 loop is CASSWDRAKGYTEAFF. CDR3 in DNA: TGTGCCAGCAGCTGGGACAGGGCCAAAGGATACACTGAAGCTTTCTTT.

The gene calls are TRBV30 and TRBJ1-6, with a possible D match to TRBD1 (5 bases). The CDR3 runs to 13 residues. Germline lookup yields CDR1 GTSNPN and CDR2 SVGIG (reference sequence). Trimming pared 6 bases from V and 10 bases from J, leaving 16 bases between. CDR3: CACTRDPVSPLHF. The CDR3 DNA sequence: TGTGCCTGTACTAGGGACCCCGTGTCACCCCTCCACTTT.

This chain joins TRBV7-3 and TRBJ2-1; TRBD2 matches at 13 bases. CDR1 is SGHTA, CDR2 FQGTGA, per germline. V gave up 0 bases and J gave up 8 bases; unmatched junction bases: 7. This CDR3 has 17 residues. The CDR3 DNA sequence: TGTGCCAGCAGCTTAACGCCTAGGACTAGCGGGAGACATGAGCAGTTCTTC. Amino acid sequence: CASSLTPRTSGRHEQFF.

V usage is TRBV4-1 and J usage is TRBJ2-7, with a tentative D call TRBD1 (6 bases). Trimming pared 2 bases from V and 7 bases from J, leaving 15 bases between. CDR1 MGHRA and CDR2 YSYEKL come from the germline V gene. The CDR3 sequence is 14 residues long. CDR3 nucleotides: TGCGCCAGCAGCCAAACGACAGGTGCTGGGGAGCAGTACTTC. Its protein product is CASSQTTGAGEQYF.

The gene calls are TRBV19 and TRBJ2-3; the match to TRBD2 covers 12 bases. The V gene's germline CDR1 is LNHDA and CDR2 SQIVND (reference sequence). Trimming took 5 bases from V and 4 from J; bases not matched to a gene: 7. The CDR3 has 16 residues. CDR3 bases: TGTGCCAGTAGTTTGACTAGCGGGAGCTTGGCAGATACGCAGTATTTT. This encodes CASSLTSGSLADTQYF.

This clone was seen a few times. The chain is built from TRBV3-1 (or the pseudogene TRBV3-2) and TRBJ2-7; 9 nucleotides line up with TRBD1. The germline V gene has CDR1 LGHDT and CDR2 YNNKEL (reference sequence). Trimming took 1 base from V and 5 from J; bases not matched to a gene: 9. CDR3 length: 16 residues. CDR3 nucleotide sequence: TGTGCCAGCAGCCAAGGAACCGGGACAGGGAACGACGAGCAGTACTTC. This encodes CASSQGTGTGNDEQYF.

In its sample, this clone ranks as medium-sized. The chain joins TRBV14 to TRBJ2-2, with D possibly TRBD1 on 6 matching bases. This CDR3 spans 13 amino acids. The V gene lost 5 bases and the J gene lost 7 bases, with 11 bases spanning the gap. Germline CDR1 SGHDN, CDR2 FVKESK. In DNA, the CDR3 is TGTGCCAGCAGCTTCAGGGGAGTCGGGGAGCTGTTTTTT. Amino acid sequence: CASSFRGVGELFF.

CDR3 DNA: TGTGCCAGCACCCACAGGGGTCCGAACACTGAAGCTTTCTTT. Its translation: CASTHRGPNTEAFF. The V call is TRBV6-5, the J call TRBJ1-1, with TRBD1 matching over 7 bases. CDR1 is MNHEY and CDR2 is SVGAGI in the germline V gene. J gave up 1 base and V 7 bases, and 6 bases lay outside the gene matches. The CDR3 is made up of 14 amino acids.

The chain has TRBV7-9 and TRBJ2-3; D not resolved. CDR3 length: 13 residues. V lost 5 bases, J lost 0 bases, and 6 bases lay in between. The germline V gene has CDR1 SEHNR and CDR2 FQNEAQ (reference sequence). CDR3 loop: CASSPPSTDTQYF. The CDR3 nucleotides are TGTGCCAGCAGCCCCCCCAGCACAGATACGCAGTATTTT.

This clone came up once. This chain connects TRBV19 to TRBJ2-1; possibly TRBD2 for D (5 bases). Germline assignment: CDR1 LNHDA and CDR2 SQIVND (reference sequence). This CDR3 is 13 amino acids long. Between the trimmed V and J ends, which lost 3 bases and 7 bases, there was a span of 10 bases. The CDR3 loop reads CASSMDRGNEQFF. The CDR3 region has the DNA TGTGCCAGTAGTATGGACCGGGGTAATGAGCAGTTCTTC.

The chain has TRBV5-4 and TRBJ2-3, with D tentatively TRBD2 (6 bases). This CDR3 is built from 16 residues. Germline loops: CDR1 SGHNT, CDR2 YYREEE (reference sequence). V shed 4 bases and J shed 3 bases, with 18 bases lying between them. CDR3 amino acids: CASSAPLARTTDTQYF. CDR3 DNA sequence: TGTGCCAGCAGCGCCCCTCTAGCGCGTACTACAGATACGCAGTATTTT.

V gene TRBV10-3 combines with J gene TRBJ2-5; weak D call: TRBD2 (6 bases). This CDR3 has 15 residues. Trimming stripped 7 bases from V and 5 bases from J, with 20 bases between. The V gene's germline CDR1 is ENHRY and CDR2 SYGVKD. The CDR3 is CAITPGVGTGETQYF. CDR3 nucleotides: TGTGCCATCACCCCGGGAGTGGGAACTGGTGAGACCCAGTACTTC.